The T cell receptor (beta chain) under discussion was sequenced for a study of blood T cell repertoires in COVID-19. The overall study: Italy, Spain and the United States were the sources of the convalescent and acute COVID-19 samples. PBMCs, B-cell-depleted T cells, or T cells were the source of the cDNA or gDNA that made up the material.

Participants reported their clinical history, and cohort assignment relied on those reports. Cohort 3 recovered donors had two negative PCRs, clearance, or symptom resolution. Germline CDR1 reads LGHNA; CDR2 reads YNFKEQ. CDR3 length: 17 amino acids. V lost 3 bases, J lost 2 bases, and 8 bases stayed unmatched. Data came from immunoSEQ multiplex PCR; TCRdb stores just in-frame clones and leaves some out. This table has around 170,000 clones, around 80% appearing once. The source is a man in his fifties who had recovered from COVID-19. Sequenced input: PBMCs or T cells enriched from blood (not recorded which). The V and J genes are TRBV4-2 and TRBJ2-3; TRBD2 agrees at 10 bases. The CDR3, as DNA: TGTGCCAGCAGCCAGCAATCGAGCGGGGGGGCCACAGATACGCAGTATTTT. Its protein is CASSQQSSGGATDTQYF.